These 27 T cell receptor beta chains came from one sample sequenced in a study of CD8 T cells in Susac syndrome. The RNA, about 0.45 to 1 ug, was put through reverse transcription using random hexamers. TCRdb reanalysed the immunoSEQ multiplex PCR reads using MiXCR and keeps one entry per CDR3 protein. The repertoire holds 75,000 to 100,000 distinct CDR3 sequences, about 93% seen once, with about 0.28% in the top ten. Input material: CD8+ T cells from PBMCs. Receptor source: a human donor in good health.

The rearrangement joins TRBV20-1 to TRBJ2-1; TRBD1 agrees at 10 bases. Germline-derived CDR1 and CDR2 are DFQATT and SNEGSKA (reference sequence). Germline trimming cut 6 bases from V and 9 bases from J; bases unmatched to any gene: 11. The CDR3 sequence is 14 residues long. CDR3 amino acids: CSAETGTGVFEQFF. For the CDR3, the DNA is TGCAGTGCCGAAACCGGGACAGGGGTTTTTGAGCAGTTCTTC.

The CDR3: CSAREGRTSYEQYF. CDR3 nucleotide sequence: TGCAGTGCTAGAGAAGGCAGGACCTCCTACGAGCAGTACTTC. The rearrangement links TRBV20-1 to TRBJ2-7, with D uncertain. Trimming stripped 0 bases from V and 0 bases from J, with 9 bases between. This CDR3 contains 14 residues. Germline V gene sequence: CDR1 DFQATT, CDR2 SNEGSKA (reference sequence).

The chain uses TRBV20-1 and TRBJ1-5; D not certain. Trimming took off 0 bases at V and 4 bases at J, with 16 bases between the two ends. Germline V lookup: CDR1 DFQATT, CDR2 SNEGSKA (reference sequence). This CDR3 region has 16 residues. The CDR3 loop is CSARDPLGLQNQPQHF. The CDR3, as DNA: TGCAGTGCTAGAGATCCTCTAGGCTTACAAAATCAGCCCCAGCATTTT.

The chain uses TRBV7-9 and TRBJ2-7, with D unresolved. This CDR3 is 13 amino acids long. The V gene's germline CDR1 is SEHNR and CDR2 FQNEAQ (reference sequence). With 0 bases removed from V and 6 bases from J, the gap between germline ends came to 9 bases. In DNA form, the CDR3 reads TGTGCCAGCAGCTTAGCCAAGGAGCGCGAGCAGTACTTC. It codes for CASSLAKEREQYF.

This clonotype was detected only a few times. CDR3: CASSLRGEQFF. The DNA for the CDR3 is TGTGCCAGCAGTCTTAGGGGTGAGCAGTTCTTC. The rearrangement links TRBV12-3 or TRBV12-4 to TRBJ2-1; D might be TRBD1 (5 bases). The CDR3 totals 11 residues. Between the trimmed V and J ends, which lost 5 bases and 9 bases, there was a span of 8 bases.

The CDR3 region has the DNA TGTGCCAGCAGCTTGGAAGATCTCCCCTACGAGCAGTACGTC. This sequence encodes CASSLEDLPYEQYV. The V and J genes are TRBV5-4 and TRBJ2-7; D is undetermined. Trimming took off 0 bases at V and 2 bases at J, with 9 bases between the two ends. The CDR3 runs 14 residues. Germline V lookup: CDR1 SGHNT, CDR2 YYREEE (reference sequence).

CDR3 in DNA: TGCGCCAGCAGCCAGGGGGGGGCGAATAACTATGGCTACACCTTC. Translation: CASSQGGANNYGYTF. The rearrangement joins TRBV4-1 to TRBJ1-2; possible D gene TRBD1, 6 bases. V was pared by 3 bases and J by 1 base, with 12 bases between. Germline CDR1 MGHRA, CDR2 YSYEKL. The CDR3 has 15 amino acids.

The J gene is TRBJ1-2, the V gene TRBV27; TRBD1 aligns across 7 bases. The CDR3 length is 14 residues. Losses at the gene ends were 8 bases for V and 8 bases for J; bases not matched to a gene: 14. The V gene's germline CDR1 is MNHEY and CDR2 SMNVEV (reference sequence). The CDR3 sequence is CASLPPEGAEGYTF. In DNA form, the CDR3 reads TGTGCCAGCCTTCCCCCAGAGGGGGCCGAGGGCTACACCTTC.

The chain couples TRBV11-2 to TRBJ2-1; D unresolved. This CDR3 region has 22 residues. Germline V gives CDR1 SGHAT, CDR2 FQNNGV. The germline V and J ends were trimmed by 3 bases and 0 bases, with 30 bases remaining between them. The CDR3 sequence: CASSFIPVIGSHYESSYNEQFF. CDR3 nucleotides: TGTGCCAGCAGCTTTATCCCTGTGATAGGTAGCCATTATGAAAGCTCCTACAATGAGCAGTTCTTC.

This chain's CDR3 is CSARGLAELVDNEQFF. The DNA for the CDR3 is TGCAGTGCTAGAGGGCTAGCGGAGCTCGTCGACAATGAGCAGTTCTTC. The chain recombines TRBV20-1 with TRBJ2-1, with 7 bases fitting TRBD2. Trimming cost V 1 base and J 5 bases; bases outside gene matches: 11. The CDR3 has 16 amino acids. Germline loops: CDR1 DFQATT, CDR2 SNEGSKA (reference sequence).

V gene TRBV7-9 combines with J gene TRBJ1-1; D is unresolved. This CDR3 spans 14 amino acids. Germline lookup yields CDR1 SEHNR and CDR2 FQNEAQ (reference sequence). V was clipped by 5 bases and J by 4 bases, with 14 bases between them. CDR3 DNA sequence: TGTGCCAGCAGCCCCCTAGGAGTTGGCACTGAAGCTTTCTTT. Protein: CASSPLGVGTEAFF.

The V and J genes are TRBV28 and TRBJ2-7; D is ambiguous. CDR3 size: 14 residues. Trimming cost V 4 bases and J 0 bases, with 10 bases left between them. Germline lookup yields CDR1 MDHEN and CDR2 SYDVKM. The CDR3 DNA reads TGTGCCAGCAGTTACGGACGGACCTCCTACGAGCAGTACGTC. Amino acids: CASSYGRTSYEQYV.

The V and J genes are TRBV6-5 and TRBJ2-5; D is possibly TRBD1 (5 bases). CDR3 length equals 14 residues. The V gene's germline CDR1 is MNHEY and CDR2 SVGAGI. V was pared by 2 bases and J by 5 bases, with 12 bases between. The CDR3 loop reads CASSYEAGQETQYF. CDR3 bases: TGTGCCAGCAGTTACGAGGCAGGGCAGGAGACCCAGTACTTC.

CDR3 nucleotides: TGCGCCAGCAGCCAAGAGGACGGCGCGGGAGGCTACACCTTC. This codes for CASSQEDGAGGYTF. The chain couples TRBV4-1 to TRBJ1-2; D not certain. The germline CDR1 and CDR2 sequences are MGHRA and YSYEKL. Trimming shortened V by 0 bases and J by 8 bases, and 13 bases separated the two germline ends. The CDR3 totals 14 residues.

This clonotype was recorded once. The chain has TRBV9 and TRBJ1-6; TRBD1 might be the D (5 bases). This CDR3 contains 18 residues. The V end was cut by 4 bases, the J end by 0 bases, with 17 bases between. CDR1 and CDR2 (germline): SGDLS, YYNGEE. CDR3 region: CASSPRLGVDSYNSPLHF. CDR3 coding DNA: TGTGCCAGCAGCCCTCGTCTGGGGGTCGACTCCTATAATTCACCCCTCCACTTT.

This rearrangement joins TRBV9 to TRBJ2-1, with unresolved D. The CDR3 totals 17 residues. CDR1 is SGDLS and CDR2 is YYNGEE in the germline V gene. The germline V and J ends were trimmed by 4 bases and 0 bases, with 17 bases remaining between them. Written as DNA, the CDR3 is TGTGCCAGCAGCCTAGGACGGCCCCCTAGCTCCTACAATGAGCAGTTCTTC. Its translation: CASSLGRPPSSYNEQFF.

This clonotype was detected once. The CDR3, as DNA: TGTGCCACCAGTTCCAGGGAGGAATCCGGGGAGCTGTTTTTT. Encoded protein: CATSSREESGELFF. The chain combines TRBV24-1 with TRBJ2-2, with D perhaps TRBD2 (6 bases). This CDR3 has 14 residues. V was trimmed by 6 bases and J by 6 bases, leaving 13 bases between them. Germline V gene sequence: CDR1 KGHDR, CDR2 SFDVKD.

As DNA, the CDR3 is TGTGCCAGCAGTTTATCAGGGTTATATACTGAAGCTTTCTTT. Amino acids: CASSLSGLYTEAFF. This sequence joins TRBV12-3 or TRBV12-4 and TRBJ1-1; a weak D match, TRBD1 (5 bases). CDR3 length: 14 amino acids. The V end was cut by 2 bases, the J end by 5 bases, with 12 bases between.

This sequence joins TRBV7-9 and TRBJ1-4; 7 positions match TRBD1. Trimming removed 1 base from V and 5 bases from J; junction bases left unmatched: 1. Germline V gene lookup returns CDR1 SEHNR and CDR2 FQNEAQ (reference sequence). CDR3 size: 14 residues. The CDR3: CASSLVQGNEKLFF. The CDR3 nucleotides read TGTGCCAGCAGCTTAGTACAGGGGAATGAAAAACTGTTTTTT.

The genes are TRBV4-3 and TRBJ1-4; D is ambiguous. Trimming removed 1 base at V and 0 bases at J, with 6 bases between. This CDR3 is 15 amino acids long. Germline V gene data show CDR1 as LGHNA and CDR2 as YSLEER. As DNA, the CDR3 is TGCGCCAGCAGCCAAGGGACTGCAACTAATGAAAAACTGTTTTTT. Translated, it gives CASSQGTATNEKLFF.

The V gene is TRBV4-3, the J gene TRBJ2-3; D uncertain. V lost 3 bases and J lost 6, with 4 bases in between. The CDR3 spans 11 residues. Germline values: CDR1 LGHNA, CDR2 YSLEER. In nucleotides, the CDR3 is TGCGCCAGCAGCCAGGCCGATACGCAGTATTTT. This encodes CASSQADTQYF.

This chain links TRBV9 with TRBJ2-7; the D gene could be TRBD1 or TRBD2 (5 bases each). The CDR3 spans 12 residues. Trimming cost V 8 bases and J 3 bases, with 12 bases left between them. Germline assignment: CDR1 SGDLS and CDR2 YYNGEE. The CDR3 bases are TGTGCCAGTGGGGACGGATTCTACGAGCAGTACTTC. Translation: CASGDGFYEQYF.

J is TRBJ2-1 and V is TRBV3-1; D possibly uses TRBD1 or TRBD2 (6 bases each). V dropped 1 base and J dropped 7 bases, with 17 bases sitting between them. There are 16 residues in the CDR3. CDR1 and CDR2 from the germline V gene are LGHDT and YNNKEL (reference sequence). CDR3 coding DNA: TGTGCCAGCAGCCAAGGGGAAGGGGGGAGTTGGAATGAGCAGTTCTTC. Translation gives CASSQGEGGSWNEQFF.

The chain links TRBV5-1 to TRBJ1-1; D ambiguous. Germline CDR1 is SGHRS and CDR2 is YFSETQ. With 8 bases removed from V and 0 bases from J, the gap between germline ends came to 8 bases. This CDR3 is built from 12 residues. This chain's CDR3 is CASESMNTEAFF. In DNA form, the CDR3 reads TGCGCCAGTGAGTCCATGAACACTGAAGCTTTCTTT.

CDR3 residues: CASSLGTLDTEAFF. The CDR3 region has the DNA TGCGCCAGCAGCTTGGGGACACTCGACACTGAAGCTTTCTTT. This chain joins TRBV5-1 and TRBJ1-1; TRBD1 might be the D (5 bases). The CDR3 runs 14 residues. Trimming took off 0 bases at V and 3 bases at J, with 9 bases between the two ends. Germline CDR1 and CDR2: SGHRS and YFSETQ.

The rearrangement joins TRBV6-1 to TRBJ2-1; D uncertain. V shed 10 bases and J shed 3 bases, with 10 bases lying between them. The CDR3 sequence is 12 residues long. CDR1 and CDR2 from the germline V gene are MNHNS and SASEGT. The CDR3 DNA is TGTGCCATCAAACAGAGCTACAATGAGCAGTTCTTC. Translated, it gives CAIKQSYNEQFF.

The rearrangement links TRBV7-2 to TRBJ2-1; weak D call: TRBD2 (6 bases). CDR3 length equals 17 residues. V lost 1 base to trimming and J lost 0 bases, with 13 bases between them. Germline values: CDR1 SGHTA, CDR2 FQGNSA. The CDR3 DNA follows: TGTGCCAGCAGCTTAGGGCGTCTAGCGAGCTCCTACAATGAGCAGTTCTTC. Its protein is CASSLGRLASSYNEQFF.